One sample yielded the 22 T cell receptor beta chains listed below, sequenced in a study of blood T cell repertoires in COVID-19. Only in-frame clones appear in the TCRdb table, and some are missing; sequencing was by immunoSEQ multiplex PCR. The sample lists over 600,000 clones, about nine tenths seen once, with 0.2% to 0.3% in the top ten. The specimen sequenced was peripheral blood. The receptors derive from a woman between 18 and 30 years old with acute or convalescent COVID-19.

The rearrangement joins TRBV9 to TRBJ2-7; 7 bases line up with TRBD2. V shed 0 bases and J 1 base; nucleotides not matched to a gene: 4. Germline V gene sequence: CDR1 SGDLS, CDR2 YYNGEE. The CDR3 contains 15 residues. This CDR3 reads CASSVGGGDSYEQYF. The CDR3 bases are TGTGCCAGCAGCGTAGGTGGGGGGGATTCCTACGAGCAGTACTTC. Supplemented by reference TRBV9 and TRBJ2-7, the full variable domain reads DSGVTQTPKHLITATGQRVTLRCSPRSGDLSVYWYQQSLDQGLQFLIQYYNGEERAKGNILERFSAQQFPDLHSELNLSSLELGDSALYFCASSVGGGDSYEQYFGPGTRLTVT.

The V call is TRBV24-1, the J call TRBJ1-1, with D maybe TRBD1 (6 bases). This CDR3 contains 13 residues. Germline CDR1 and CDR2: KGHDR and SFDVKD. V was shortened by 11 bases and J by 3 bases, with 15 bases between the two germline ends. Written as DNA, the CDR3 is TGTGCCAGAGTCAGGGGATTGGACACTGAAGCTTTCTTT. Translation gives CARVRGLDTEAFF.

The chain has TRBV25-1 and TRBJ1-1, with D possibly matching TRBD1 (6 bases). The CDR3 sequence is 11 residues long. In germline, CDR1 is MGHDK, CDR2 SYGVNS. The germline V and J ends were trimmed by 7 bases and 10 bases, with 13 bases remaining between them. CDR3 in DNA: TGTGCCAGCAAGCGGGGGGCGGGAGCTTTCTTT. Its translation: CASKRGAGAFF.

V usage is TRBV6-5 and J usage is TRBJ2-1; no firm D call. Between the trimmed V and J ends, which lost 0 bases and 4 bases, there was a span of 10 bases. The CDR3 has 15 amino acids. The germline V gene encodes CDR1 MNHEY and CDR2 SVGAGI. In nucleotides, the CDR3 is TGTGCCAGCAGTTACTCGAGTAAGATTTACAATGAGCAGTTCTTC. It translates to CASSYSSKIYNEQFF.

This clone has only one observation. The V call is TRBV12-3 or TRBV12-4, the J call TRBJ2-7; no reliable D call. The CDR3 runs to 9 residues. V shed 4 bases and J shed 7 bases, with 2 bases lying between them. CDR3 loop: CASSSEQYF. CDR3 DNA sequence: TGTGCCAGCAGTTCAGAGCAGTACTTC.

This clone was seen a few times. The CDR3 loop is CSASPTAGDTGELFF. DNA of the CDR3: TGCAGTGCTAGTCCTACGGCCGGAGACACCGGGGAGCTGTTTTTT. The chain couples TRBV20-1 to TRBJ2-2, with no clear D. Germline V gene sequence: CDR1 DFQATT, CDR2 SNEGSKA (reference sequence). V lost 3 bases and J 3 bases, leaving 14 bases between the germline ends. The CDR3 is 15 residues long.

The chain is built from TRBV6-5 and TRBJ1-5; D perhaps matches TRBD1 (6 bases). With 7 bases removed from V and 1 base from J, the gap between germline ends came to 14 bases. The CDR3 consists of 15 residues. Germline CDR1 is MNHEY and CDR2 is SVGAGI. The CDR3 bases are TGTGCCAGCAATCAACAGGGAGGGAGCAATCAGCCCCAGCATTTT. Translated, it gives CASNQQGGSNQPQHF.

The DNA for the CDR3 is TGTGCCAGCAGCTTACAGGGGCGTGGGGCAGATACGCAGTATTTT. Amino acid sequence: CASSLQGRGADTQYF. This rearrangement joins TRBV7-8 to TRBJ2-3; a possible D gene is TRBD1 (6 bases). This CDR3 is built from 15 residues. Trimming removed 2 bases at V and 4 bases at J, with 13 bases between. Germline V gene lookup returns CDR1 SGHVS and CDR2 FQNEAQ.

The chain links TRBV6-1 to TRBJ1-2; D perhaps matches TRBD1 (5 bases). Per germline, CDR1 MNHNS and CDR2 SASEGT. This CDR3 spans 14 amino acids. Trimming removed 3 bases at V and 7 bases at J, with 15 bases between. This chain's CDR3 is CASSEGQRRVGYTF. The CDR3 DNA reads as TGTGCCAGCAGTGAGGGGCAGCGCCGGGTTGGCTACACCTTC.

The rearrangement uses TRBV19 and TRBJ1-5; 7 nucleotides align to TRBD1. The V segment lost 2 bases and the J segment 3 bases; nucleotides outside the gene matches: 10. CDR3 length: 17 residues. Germline lookup yields CDR1 LNHDA and CDR2 SQIVND (reference sequence). The CDR3 nucleotides read TGTGCCAGTAGTATAAATTTAGGGACAGCCTTCAATCAGCCCCAGCATTTT. It yields the protein CASSINLGTAFNQPQHF.

CDR3 in amino acids: CASSQRGAKNIQYF. The CDR3, as DNA: TGTGCCAGCAGCCAACGGGGTGCCAAAAACATTCAGTACTTC. This chain connects TRBV3-1 (or the pseudogene TRBV3-2) to TRBJ2-4, with D tentatively TRBD2 (5 bases). The germline V and J ends were trimmed by 2 bases and 1 base, with 6 bases remaining between them. The CDR3 is made up of 14 amino acids. Germline CDR1 is LGHDT and CDR2 is YNNKEL (reference sequence).

This rearrangement joins TRBV4-1 to TRBJ1-1, with 8 bases that match TRBD1. The CDR3 length is 15 residues. After removal of 3 bases from V and 4 bases from J, the junction contained 7 bases not matched to a gene. Germline V CDR1 and CDR2: MGHRA, YSYEKL. This chain's CDR3 is CASSQEGQGSTEAFF. CDR3 DNA sequence: TGCGCCAGCAGCCAGGAAGGACAGGGAAGCACTGAAGCTTTCTTT.

CDR3 sequence: CASSSPSSGGPYEQYF. CDR3 nucleotide sequence: TGTGCCAGCAGCTCTCCATCTAGCGGGGGGCCATACGAGCAGTACTTC. This sequence joins TRBV7-2 and TRBJ2-7; 11 bases fit TRBD2. The CDR3 has 16 amino acids. CDR1 is SGHTA, CDR2 FQGNSA, per germline. Trimming removed 4 bases from V and 4 bases from J; junction bases left unmatched: 9.

This clone appeared a few times. The V call is TRBV27, the J call TRBJ1-2; D might be TRBD1 (6 bases). V lost 5 bases and J lost 7, with 14 bases in between. CDR1 and CDR2 from the germline V gene are MNHEY and SMNVEV (reference sequence). This CDR3 spans 13 amino acids. CDR3 DNA sequence: TGTGCCAGCAGTACCACAGGGTTCAGTGGCTACACCTTC. Protein product: CASSTTGFSGYTF.

V usage is TRBV28 and J usage is TRBJ1-1, with a possible D match to TRBD1 (6 bases). Trimming cost V 4 bases and J 5 bases, with 14 bases left between them. Germline CDR1 MDHEN, CDR2 SYDVKM. The CDR3 is 14 residues long. In DNA form, the CDR3 reads TGTGCCAGCAGTTCAGACGGGGGGCGAACTGAAGCTTTCTTT. Protein: CASSSDGGRTEAFF.

This clone was seen a few times. The chain uses TRBV18 and TRBJ1-2, with 10 nucleotides matching TRBD1. The CDR3 is made up of 12 amino acids. Germline CDR1 and CDR2: KGHSH and LQKENI. V trimming: 4 bases; J trimming: 13 bases; junction bases outside the gene matches: 6. The CDR3 region has the DNA TGTGCCAGCTCACAAGGGACAGGGGATATCACCTTC. Its protein is CASSQGTGDITF. Full variable domain (outside the CDR3, taken from reference TRBV18 and TRBJ1-2): NAGVMQNPRHLVRRRGQEARLRCSPMKGHSHVYWYRQLPEEGLKFMVYLQKENIIDESGMPKERFSAEFPKEGPSILRIQQVVRGDSAAYFCASSQGTGDITFGSGTRLTVV.

The V gene is TRBV6-2 or TRBV6-3, the J gene TRBJ1-5; 7 bases align to TRBD1. CDR1 MNHEY and CDR2 SVGEGT come from the germline V gene. V trimming: 2 bases; J trimming: 5 bases; junction bases outside the gene matches: 6. There are 15 residues in the CDR3. In DNA form, the CDR3 reads TGTGCCAGCAGTTACGGGGGGACAGCACATCAGCCCCAGCATTTT. Translated: CASSYGGTAHQPQHF.

The V call is TRBV6-6, the J call TRBJ1-2; possible D gene TRBD1, 5 bases. The CDR3 runs 15 residues. Trimming removed 8 bases from V and 6 bases from J, with 22 bases in between. Germline CDR1 is MNHNY and CDR2 is SVGAGI (reference sequence). The CDR3 DNA reads as TGTGCCAGCCGAGATTTGGGGGGTACAGTAGATGGCTACACCTTC. This translates into CASRDLGGTVDGYTF.

The chain employs TRBV11-1 and TRBJ2-7; TRBD1 might be the D (6 bases). V lost 1 base and J 4 bases, leaving 8 bases between the germline ends. Germline V gives CDR1 SGHAT, CDR2 FQDESV (reference sequence). This CDR3 has 13 amino acids. The CDR3 region has the DNA TGTGCCAGCAGCTTAGACAGGGCGTACGAGCAGTACTTC. It translates to CASSLDRAYEQYF.

With regard to this clone: In the same sample, other DNA sequences code for this CDR3. The DNA of the CDR3 is TGTGCCAGCAGCCTTGACAGCCTTTATGGCTACACCTTC. Its protein product is CASSLDSLYGYTF. V and J are TRBV5-6 and TRBJ1-2; maybe TRBD1 (5 bases). The CDR3 extends over 13 amino acids. V lost 4 bases and J 5 bases, leaving 12 bases between the germline ends. The germline V gene has CDR1 SGHDT and CDR2 YYEEEE.

Points on this clone: Other DNA sequences in this specimen translate into the identical CDR3. The rearrangement uses TRBV5-1 and TRBJ1-1, with 10 bases that match TRBD1. The ends lost 1 base at V and 1 base at J; junction bases unmatched: 1. The germline gives CDR1 SGHRS, CDR2 YFSETQ. The length of the CDR3 is 15 residues. DNA of the CDR3: TGCGCCAGCAGCTTGAGGACAGGGGGGAACACTGAAGCTTTCTTT. The encoded protein is CASSLRTGGNTEAFF.

The J gene is TRBJ2-1, the V gene TRBV24-1; 10 positions match TRBD2. Germline lookup yields CDR1 KGHDR and CDR2 SFDVKD. The CDR3 runs to 13 residues. Trimming at V came to 1 base and at J to 13 bases, leaving 3 bases not matched to a gene. The CDR3 bases are TGTGCCACCAGTGATTTTACTAGCGGGGTCCAGTTCTTC. This codes for CATSDFTSGVQFF.